These T cell receptor beta chains were read from a single sample in a study of a mutant IDH1 vaccine in newly diagnosed glioma. Their specific antigens are unknown. Sequenced by immunoSEQ multiplex PCR; TCRdb stores in-frame clones only, minus some. The sample holds 30,000 to 40,000 clones, approximately 90% seen once. Sequences were derived from PBMCs, sampled from a glioma patient whose treatment included an IDH1 peptide vaccine. These receptor sequences come from a woman aged 25 to 39 with glioma. CDR3s include the opening cysteine and the closing phenylalanine or tryptophan. The D gene is left open where the match is weak. Only part of the rows carry a size: once, few, many, or a class if the clone is expanded.

CDR3 DNA	CDR3 protein	clone size	V gene	J gene	D gene
TGTGCCAGTAGTATCCCTCTTTCGACAGTCGGCTACACCTTC	CASSIPLSTVGYTF	NA	TRBV19	TRBJ1-2	NA
TGTGCCAGCGGGGGGGCAAGTAAATCTTCCAATGAGCAGTTCTTC	CASGGASKSSNEQFF	NA	TRBV5-4	TRBJ2-1	NA
TGTGCCAGCAGTTGGAGGCACACTGAAGCTTTCTTT	CASSWRHTEAFF	NA	TRBV6-6	TRBJ1-1	NA
TGTGCCAGTAGTATGGGGACAGCCCCATACGAGCAGTACTTC	CASSMGTAPYEQYF	NA	TRBV19	TRBJ2-7	TRBD1
TGTGCCAGCAGCCGGACTAGCGGGGGGCGCTACGAGCAGTACTTC	CASSRTSGGRYEQYF	NA	TRBV9	TRBJ2-7	TRBD2
TGTGCCAGCAGCATGAGGGGGGTAGGCACTGAAGCTTTCTTT	CASSMRGVGTEAFF	NA	TRBV5-4	TRBJ1-1	NA
TGTGCCATCAGTGTGGGGGGCGAGCAGTACTTC	CAISVGGEQYF	NA	TRBV10-3	TRBJ2-7	NA
TGCGCCAGCAGCTTGCCTCCCACTAGCGGGGGGGGAGAGACCCAGTACTTC	CASSLPPTSGGGETQYF	NA	TRBV5-1	TRBJ2-5	TRBD2
TGCGCCAGCAGTGAGACCCCGGACAGAACCTACGAGCAGTACTTC	CASSETPDRTYEQYF	once	TRBV10-2	TRBJ2-7	NA
TGTGCCCCAAGGTCCGATTATAGCAATCAGCCCCAGCATTTT	CAPRSDYSNQPQHF	NA	TRBV6-8	TRBJ1-5	NA
TGCGCCAGCAGCCTACAGGGGGCGAAGTATGGCTGCACCTTC	CASSLQGAKYGCTF	NA	TRBV5-1	TRBJ1-2	TRBD1
TGTGCCAGCAGTTTCCGGGACAGGACCGCCTACGAGCAGTACTTC	CASSFRDRTAYEQYF	NA	TRBV27	TRBJ2-7	TRBD1
TGTGCCAGCAGAGCTTACGGACAGGGCCACGAGCAGTACTTC	CASRAYGQGHEQYF	NA	TRBV6-5	TRBJ2-7	TRBD1
TGTGCCAGTGGTTTTGGGAACGAGCAGTACTTC	CASGFGNEQYF	NA	TRBV19	TRBJ2-7	NA
TGTGCCAGTAGTATAGTTGGGACAGGGGCCCGAGCCCTCCACTTT	CASSIVGTGARALHF	once	TRBV19	TRBJ1-6	TRBD1
TGTGCCAGCATGGTACTCGGGAACACTGAAGCTTTCTTT	CASMVLGNTEAFF	NA	TRBV2	TRBJ1-1	NA
TGTGCCAGCAGCTTAGGCCGGAGCTCCTACGAGCAGTACTTC	CASSLGRSSYEQYF	NA	TRBV13	TRBJ2-7	NA
TGTGCCAGCAGCTTGAAACGGGACAGGGACGGAGGCTACACCTTC	CASSLKRDRDGGYTF	NA	TRBV5-4	TRBJ1-2	TRBD1
TGTGCCAGCAGTTCGAGCAATAACTATGGCTACACCTTC	CASSSSNNYGYTF	once	TRBV27	TRBJ1-2	NA
TGTGCCAGCACCCCGGGGGCTCCGAGCACCGGGGAGCTGTTTTTT	CASTPGAPSTGELFF	NA	TRBV5-4	TRBJ2-2	NA
TGTGCCAGCAGGTACGACAGGGGTACGAGGGGCTACACCTTC	CASRYDRGTRGYTF	few	TRBV5-4	TRBJ1-2	TRBD1
TGTGCCATCAGTGAGAGCTACAGGAGTGGAGCTTTCTTT	CAISESYRSGAFF	NA	TRBV10-3	TRBJ1-1	NA
TGTGCCAGCAGTTACGGGGGGGGGCTCACTGAAGCTTTCTTT	CASSYGGGLTEAFF	NA	TRBV6-6	TRBJ1-1	NA
TGTGCCAGCAGCGTTCCGGGGGGGCGAAACAATGAGCAGTTCTTC	CASSVPGGRNNEQFF	NA	TRBV14	TRBJ2-1	TRBD2
TGTGCCTGGATGCCCGGGAGGACTGAAGCTTTCTTT	CAWMPGRTEAFF	few	TRBV30	TRBJ1-1	NA
TGTGCCAGCAGCTTGGACCGGGGGGCCCCCGAGCAGTACTTC	CASSLDRGAPEQYF	NA	TRBV5-4	TRBJ2-7	NA
TGCGCCAGCAGCCAGGATACCGGGGAGCTGTTTTTT	CASSQDTGELFF	NA	TRBV4-1	TRBJ2-2	NA
TGTGCCAGCAGCGACACGGGGGGTGGGGCCAAAAACATTCAGTACTTC	CASSDTGGGAKNIQYF	NA	TRBV5-4	TRBJ2-4	TRBD2
TGTGCCAGCAGACCCACACTTAAACAGGGACGCGCTTTCTTT	CASRPTLKQGRAFF	few	TRBV5-5	TRBJ1-1	NA
TGTGCCAGCAGCTTATTAGGGGTCGAAAAACTGTTTTTT	CASSLLGVEKLFF	NA	TRBV7-9	TRBJ1-4	NA
TGTGCCAGCAGCCTCGACAGGGGAGCTTCACCCCTCCACTTT	CASSLDRGASPLHF	NA	TRBV5-5	TRBJ1-6	TRBD1
TGTGCCAGCAGGTGGGACAGCAATTCACCCCTCCACTTT	CASRWDSNSPLHF	NA	TRBV14	TRBJ1-6	TRBD1
TGTGCCATCGGGACAGGGGGAGACGAGCAGTACTTC	CAIGTGGDEQYF	NA	TRBV2	TRBJ2-7	TRBD1
TGTGCCAGCAGCTTAGGCGGGGCAGCCCAAGAGACCCAGTACTTC	CASSLGGAAQETQYF	NA	TRBV7-9	TRBJ2-5	NA
TGTGCCAGCAGTTCCCGGGCTGATACGCAGTATTTT	CASSSRADTQYF	NA	TRBV6-5	TRBJ2-3	NA
TGTGCCAGCAGCGCACAGGGCGGCTGGAACACCGGGGAGCTGTTTTTT	CASSAQGGWNTGELFF	NA	TRBV7-8	TRBJ2-2	NA
TGTGCCTGGAACCCTAGCGGGGGGGCGGGGGAGCAGTACTTC	CAWNPSGGAGEQYF	once	TRBV30	TRBJ2-7	TRBD2
TGTGCTAGTGGTTGGACGTACACAGATACGCAGTATTTT	CASGWTYTDTQYF	NA	TRBV12-5	TRBJ2-3	NA
TGTGCCAGCAGCCCGGACAGGGGGTACTATGGCTACACCTTC	CASSPDRGYYGYTF	NA	TRBV7-9	TRBJ1-2	TRBD1
TGTGCCAGCACCAGGATGTCCCCCTACGAGCAGTACTTC	CASTRMSPYEQYF	once	TRBV28	TRBJ2-7	NA
TGCGCCAGCAGCCGCGTACACTGGGGCGGTAGCAATCAGCCCCAGCATTTT	CASSRVHWGGSNQPQHF	NA	TRBV4-1	TRBJ1-5	NA